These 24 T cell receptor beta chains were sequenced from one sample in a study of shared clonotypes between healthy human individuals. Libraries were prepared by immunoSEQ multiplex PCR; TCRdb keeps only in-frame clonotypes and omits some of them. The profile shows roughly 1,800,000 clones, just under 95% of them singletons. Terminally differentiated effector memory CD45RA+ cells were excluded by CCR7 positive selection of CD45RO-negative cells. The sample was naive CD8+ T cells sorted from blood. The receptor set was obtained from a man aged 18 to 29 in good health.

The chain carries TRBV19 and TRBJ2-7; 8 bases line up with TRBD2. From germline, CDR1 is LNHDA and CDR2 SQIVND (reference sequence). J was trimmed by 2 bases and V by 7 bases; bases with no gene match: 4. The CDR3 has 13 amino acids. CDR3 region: CASMGSGTYEQYF. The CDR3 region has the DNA TGTGCCAGTATGGGTAGCGGGACCTACGAGCAGTACTTC.

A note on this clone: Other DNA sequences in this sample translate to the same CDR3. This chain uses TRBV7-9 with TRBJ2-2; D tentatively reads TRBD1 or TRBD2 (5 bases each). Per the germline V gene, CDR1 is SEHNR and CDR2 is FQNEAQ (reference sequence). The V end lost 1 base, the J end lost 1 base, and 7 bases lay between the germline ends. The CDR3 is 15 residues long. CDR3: CASSLVGGNTGELFF. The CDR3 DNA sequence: TGTGCCAGCAGCTTAGTTGGGGGGAACACCGGGGAGCTGTTTTTT.

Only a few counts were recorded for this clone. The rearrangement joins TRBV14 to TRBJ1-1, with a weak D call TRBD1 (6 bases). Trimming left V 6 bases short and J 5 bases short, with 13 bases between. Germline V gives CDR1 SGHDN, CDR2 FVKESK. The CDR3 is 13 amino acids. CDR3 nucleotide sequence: TGTGCCAGCAGGCCACAGGGTTGGACTGAAGCTTTCTTT. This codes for CASRPQGWTEAFF.

CDR3 sequence reads: CASSEVVNSLYEQYF. The CDR3, as DNA: TGTGCCAGCAGTGAAGTAGTTAATAGCTTGTACGAGCAGTACTTC. This chain uses TRBV2 with TRBJ2-7; D remains unclear. The CDR3 has 15 residues. Germline assignment: CDR1 SNHLY and CDR2 FYNNEI. V was shortened by 1 base and J by 4 bases, with 14 bases between the two germline ends.

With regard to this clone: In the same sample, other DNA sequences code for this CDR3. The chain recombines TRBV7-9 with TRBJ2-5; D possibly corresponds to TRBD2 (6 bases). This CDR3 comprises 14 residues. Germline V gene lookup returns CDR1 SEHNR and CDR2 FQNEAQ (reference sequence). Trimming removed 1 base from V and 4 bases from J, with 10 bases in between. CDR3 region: CASSLVGGRETQYF. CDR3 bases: TGTGCCAGCAGCTTAGTTGGAGGGAGAGAGACCCAGTACTTC.

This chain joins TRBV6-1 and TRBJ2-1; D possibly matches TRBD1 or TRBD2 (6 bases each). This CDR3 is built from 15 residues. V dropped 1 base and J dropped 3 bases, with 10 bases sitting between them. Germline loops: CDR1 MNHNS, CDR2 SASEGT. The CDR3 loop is CASSEGGGIYNEQFF. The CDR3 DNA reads TGTGCCAGCAGTGAAGGAGGGGGGATCTACAATGAGCAGTTCTTC.

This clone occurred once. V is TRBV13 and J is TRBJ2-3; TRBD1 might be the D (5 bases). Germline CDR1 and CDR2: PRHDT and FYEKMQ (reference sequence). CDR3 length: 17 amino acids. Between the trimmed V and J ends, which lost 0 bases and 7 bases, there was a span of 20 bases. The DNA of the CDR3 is TGTGCCAGCAGCTTAGGGCTCAGGGAAGAATCCCTCAATACGCAGTATTTT. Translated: CASSLGLREESLNTQYF.

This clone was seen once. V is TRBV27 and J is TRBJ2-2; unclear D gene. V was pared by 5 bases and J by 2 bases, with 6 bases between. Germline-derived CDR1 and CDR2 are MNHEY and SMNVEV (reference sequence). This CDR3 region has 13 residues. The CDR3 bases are TGTGCCAGCAGTGCCGTTAACACCGGGGAGCTGTTTTTT. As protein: CASSAVNTGELFF.

The CDR3 coding sequence is TGCGCCAGCAGCCAAACACAGGGGGCTAATGAAAAACTGTTTTTT. Its protein product is CASSQTQGANEKLFF. The chain uses TRBV4-1 and TRBJ1-4; 8 bases map to TRBD1. The CDR3 is 15 residues long. Per germline, CDR1 MGHRA and CDR2 YSYEKL. The trim removed 2 bases at V and 3 bases at J, leaving 2 bases unmatched.

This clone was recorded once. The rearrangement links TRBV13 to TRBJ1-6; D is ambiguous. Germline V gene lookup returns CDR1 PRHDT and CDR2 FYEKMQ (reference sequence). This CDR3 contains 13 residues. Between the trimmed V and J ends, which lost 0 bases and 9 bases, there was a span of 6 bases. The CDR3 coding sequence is TGTGCCAGCAGCTTAGGGACGGGTTCACCCCTCCACTTT. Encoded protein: CASSLGTGSPLHF.

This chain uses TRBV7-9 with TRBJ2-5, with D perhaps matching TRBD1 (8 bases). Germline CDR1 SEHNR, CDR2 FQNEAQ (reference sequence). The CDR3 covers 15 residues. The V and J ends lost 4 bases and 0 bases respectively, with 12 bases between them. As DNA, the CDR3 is TGTGCCAGCAGCTCACAGGGGGGGTACCAAGAGACCCAGTACTTC. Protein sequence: CASSSQGGYQETQYF.

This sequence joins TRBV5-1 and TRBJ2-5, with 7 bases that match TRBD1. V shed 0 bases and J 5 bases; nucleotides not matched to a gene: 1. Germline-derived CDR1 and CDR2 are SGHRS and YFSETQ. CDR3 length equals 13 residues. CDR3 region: CASSLGGGETQYF. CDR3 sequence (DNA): TGCGCCAGCAGCTTGGGAGGGGGCGAGACCCAGTACTTC.

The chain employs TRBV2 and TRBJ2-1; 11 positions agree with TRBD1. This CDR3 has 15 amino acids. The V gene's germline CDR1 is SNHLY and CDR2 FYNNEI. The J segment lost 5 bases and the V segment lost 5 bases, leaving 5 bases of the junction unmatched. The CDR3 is CASSSGTGGNNEQFF. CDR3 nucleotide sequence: TGTGCCAGCAGTTCCGGGACAGGGGGAAACAATGAGCAGTTCTTC.

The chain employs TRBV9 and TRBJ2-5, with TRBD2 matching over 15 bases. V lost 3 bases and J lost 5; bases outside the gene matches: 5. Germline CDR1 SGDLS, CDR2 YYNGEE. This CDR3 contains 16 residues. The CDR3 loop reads CASSDGTSGGRETQYF. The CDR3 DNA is TGTGCCAGCAGCGATGGGACTAGCGGGGGGAGGGAGACCCAGTACTTC.

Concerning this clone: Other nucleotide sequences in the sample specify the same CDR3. CDR3 region: CAWSVSGGTEAFF. DNA of the CDR3: TGTGCCTGGAGTGTTTCGGGGGGCACTGAAGCTTTCTTT. The chain carries TRBV30 and TRBJ1-1; D might be TRBD1 (5 bases). Germline V gene lookup returns CDR1 GTSNPN and CDR2 SVGIG (reference sequence). This CDR3 contains 13 residues. V lost 0 bases, J lost 4 bases, and 9 bases lay in between.

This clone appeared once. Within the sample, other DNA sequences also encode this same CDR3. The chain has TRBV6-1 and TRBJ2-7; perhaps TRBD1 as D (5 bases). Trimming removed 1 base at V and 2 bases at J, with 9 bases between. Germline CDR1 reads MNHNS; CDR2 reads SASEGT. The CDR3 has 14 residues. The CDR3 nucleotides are TGTGCCAGCAGTGAAGAGCAGGGCACCTACGAGCAGTACTTC. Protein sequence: CASSEEQGTYEQYF.

Here the CDR3 DNA reads TGCGCCAGCAGCCAAGTAGCCACAGCTACCTACGAGCAGTACTTC. Protein: CASSQVATATYEQYF. J is TRBJ2-7 and V is TRBV4-1, with D hard to call. V was clipped by 1 base and J by 2 bases, with 12 bases between them. The CDR3 runs to 15 residues. Germline V gene sequence: CDR1 MGHRA, CDR2 YSYEKL.

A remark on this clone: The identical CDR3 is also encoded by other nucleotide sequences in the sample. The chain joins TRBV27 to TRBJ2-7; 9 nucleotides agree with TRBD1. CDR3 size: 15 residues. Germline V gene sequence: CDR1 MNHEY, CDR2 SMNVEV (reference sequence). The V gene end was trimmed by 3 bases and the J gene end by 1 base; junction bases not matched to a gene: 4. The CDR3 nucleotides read TGTGCCAGCAGTTTCTCGACAGGGGGATCCTACGAGCAGTACTTC. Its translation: CASSFSTGGSYEQYF.

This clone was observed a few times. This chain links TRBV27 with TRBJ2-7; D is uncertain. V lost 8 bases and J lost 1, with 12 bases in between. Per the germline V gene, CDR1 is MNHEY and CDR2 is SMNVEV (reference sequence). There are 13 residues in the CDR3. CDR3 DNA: TGTGCCAGCGCCTACCGGGTGTCCTACGAGCAGTACTTC. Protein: CASAYRVSYEQYF.

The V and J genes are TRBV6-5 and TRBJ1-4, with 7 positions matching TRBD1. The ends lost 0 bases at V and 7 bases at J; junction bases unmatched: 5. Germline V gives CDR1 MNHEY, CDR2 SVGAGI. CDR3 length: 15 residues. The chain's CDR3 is CASSYSQGGVEKLFF. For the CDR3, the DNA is TGTGCCAGCAGTTACTCCCAGGGGGGAGTTGAAAAACTGTTTTTT.

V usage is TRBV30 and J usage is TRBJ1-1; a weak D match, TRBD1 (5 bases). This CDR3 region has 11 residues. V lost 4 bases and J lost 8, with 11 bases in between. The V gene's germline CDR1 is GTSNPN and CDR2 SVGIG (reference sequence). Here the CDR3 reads CAWTRGGEAFF. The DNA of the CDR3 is TGTGCCTGGACCCGGGGGGGGGAAGCTTTCTTT.

CDR3 in DNA: TGTGCCAGCAGGGATCTGACTACGAACACCGGGGAGCTGTTTTTT. Translating it yields CASRDLTTNTGELFF. V gene TRBV6-5 combines with J gene TRBJ2-2, with D maybe TRBD2 (5 bases). CDR1 MNHEY and CDR2 SVGAGI come from the germline V gene. V shed 6 bases and J shed 0 bases, with 11 bases lying between them. The CDR3 contains 15 residues.

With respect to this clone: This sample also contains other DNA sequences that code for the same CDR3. CDR3 amino acids: CASSPGGGELFF. DNA of the CDR3: TGTGCCAGCAGCCCCGGAGGCGGGGAGCTGTTTTTT. The J gene is TRBJ2-2, the V gene TRBV9, with D possibly being TRBD2 (5 bases). CDR3 length equals 12 residues. Germline values: CDR1 SGDLS, CDR2 YYNGEE. Deletions cut 4 bases from V and 7 bases from J, with 8 bases between.

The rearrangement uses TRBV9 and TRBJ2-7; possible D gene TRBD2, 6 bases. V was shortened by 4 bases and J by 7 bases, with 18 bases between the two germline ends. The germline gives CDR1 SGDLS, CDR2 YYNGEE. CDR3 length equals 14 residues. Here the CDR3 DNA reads TGTGCCAGCAGCCCCAGTGGGGACTTCAGGGAGCAGTACTTC. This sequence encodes CASSPSGDFREQYF.